This T cell receptor beta chain was recovered during a study of a mutant IDH1 vaccine in newly diagnosed glioma. Study-level background: Patients came in for eight vaccinations, in weeks 1, 3, 5, 7, 11, 15, 19 and 23. Vaccination started 4-6 weeks after radiotherapy alone, or with temozolomide cycles. General observations from the study: Less than 95% of patients showed vaccine-induced immune responses across multiple MHC alleles. Pseudoprogression seemed unlinked to shifts in top peripheral T cell clonotypes.

The protocol was immunoSEQ multiplex PCR, while the TCRdb copy is restricted to in-frame clones and leaves out a portion. The sample shows 50,000 or so clones, over 75% of them seen only once. V lost 5 bases and J lost 2; bases outside the gene matches: 6. The CDR3 loop spans 16 amino acids. Germline CDR1 PRHDT, CDR2 FYEKMQ (reference sequence). Time point reported: week 11, during vaccination. Each vaccine dose was 300 ug of mutant IDH1 20-mer peptide, with topical imiquimod. The sample holds a few counts of this clone. Its antigen is not identified. The V gene is TRBV13, the J gene TRBJ2-3; 11 bases are shared with TRBD2. The sample was PBMCs, taken from a glioma patient whose treatment included an IDH1 peptide vaccine. The TCR originated in a man aged 50-59 years with glioma. The CDR3 loop reads CASSIRGLAVTDTQYF. For the CDR3, the DNA is TGTGCCAGCAGCATAAGGGGACTAGCGGTCACAGATACGCAGTATTTT.